This T cell receptor (beta chain) was obtained from a study of cytomegalovirus exposure and HLA in healthy donors. Findings and caveats of the study: Reportedly, fewer N-insertions than the approximately 700-donor mean appeared in an Asian-associated ancestry cluster in a later analysis. The study flagged some 170 TCR beta chains as cytomegalovirus-associated. For most subjects, TCR beta sequences were reported to predict HLA-A and HLA-B alleles with accuracy. No immune exposure information besides CMV serostatus was available.

Remarks on this clone: No antigen is known for it.

A multiplex PCR was run with 60 Vbeta primers and 13 Jbeta primers. Profiling relied on immunoSEQ multiplex PCR, and the TCRdb table lists in-frame clones only, not all of them. The sample has fewer than 150,000 clones, about four fifths seen once. CDR1 and CDR2 (germline): LNHDA, SQIVND (reference sequence). The CDR3 spans 15 residues. J gave up 7 bases and V 9 bases, and 12 bases lay outside the gene matches. The rearrangement links TRBV19 to TRBJ1-4, with 9 bases lining up with TRBD1. The sequenced sample was PBMCs. The source is a woman aged 18-29 years in good health and CMV-seronegative. This CDR3 is CASRLSGTGSEKLFF. The CDR3, as DNA: TGTGCCAGCAGACTTTCCGGGACAGGGAGTGAAAAACTGTTTTTT.